Below, one T cell receptor (beta chain) is given with its context. The data were taken from a study of blood T cell repertoires in COVID-19. On the study more broadly: Sources were T cells, B-cell-depleted T cells, or PBMCs; the material itself was cDNA or gDNA.

CDR3 size: 15 residues. The V gene end was trimmed by 4 bases and the J gene end by 2 bases; junction bases not matched to a gene: 5. Per germline, CDR1 SGHRS and CDR2 YFSETQ. How the authors handled the data: Nucleated cell number was recorded as an estimate derived from reference gene primer amplification. Sequencing used immunoSEQ multiplex PCR; TCRdb keeps in-frame clones, though not all of them. V and J calls and clone size are as listed in that table; D and trimming were resolved from the DNA. There are approximately 50,000 clones in the sample; roughly four fifths occur only once, and roughly 7.1% lies in the top ten.

The sequenced sample consisted of peripheral blood. The chain joins TRBV5-1 to TRBJ2-7; TRBD1 agrees at 11 bases. This sequence was found in a man between 65 and 80 years old with active COVID-19. The CDR3, as DNA: TGCGCCAGCAGCATAGGACAGGGGGCGACCTACGAGCAGTACTTC. Protein product: CASSIGQGATYEQYF.